Included here is one T cell receptor (beta chain) sequence, with context. This clonotype was seen repeatedly, ten times or more. What antigen it recognizes has not been identified. Base qualities are not at hand, and no much larger clone is one base apart. Library preparation employed PCR. These reads were obtained on an Illumina HiSeq 2500. To normalize quantification of the TCRbeta repertoire, the TCR libraries were built with molecular barcoding that relied on unique molecular identifiers. TCRdb ran its own pipeline on the public reads, namely fastp trimming at Q25 and MiXCR clone calling, and kept in-frame beta chains. When rows share a CDR3 protein, they turn into one entry using the most common DNA and genes. In all, the sample holds fewer than 1 million distinct CDR3 sequences, and 15% to 20% of those were seen once. The ten largest clones add up to approximately 5% of the sample. This record comes from a study of T-cell reconstitution after alpha-beta-depleted transplantation in children (dated by TCRdb to the mid-2010s). Background for the entire study: Using TCR repertoire profiling, the study quantitatively followed how T-cell immune reconstitution unfolded in children after TCRalphabeta/CD19-depleted allogeneic hematopoietic cell transplantation. Findings and caveats that apply to the study as a whole: In some patients, high TCRbeta diversity at day 60 was attributed to recipient T cells and intrathymic progenitors that had survived conditioning. Hyperexpanded clone frequencies declined over subsequent months; after one year, T-cell counts and TCRbeta diversity were mostly attributed to newly produced T cells. The apparently early recovery of alphabetaT-cell counts about two months after transplant reportedly depended on only several hundred rapidly expanded clones that came from non-depleted graft cells.

The germline V end is reduced by 5 bases and the J end by 2 bases; junction bases left unmatched: 10. The CDR3 runs 16 residues from the cysteine to the phenylalanine. CDR3 DNA is the only sequence kept; it has 48 bases, read in frame from the first base. The CDR1 and CDR2 encoded by the germline V gene are SGHTA and FQGNSA. What this sample's treatment or condition label stands for: allogeneic hematopoietic cell transplantation with graft depleted of TCRalphabeta T cells and CD19 B cells. The transplant recipients were children given TCRalphabeta/CD19-depleted allogeneic hematopoietic cell grafts. The receptor chain draws on TRBV7-2 and TRBJ2-3; the central 7 bases match TRBD2. The receptor's source is a male patient aged 10 to 17 who had a stem cell transplant for acute lymphoblastic leukemia, so the T cells may come from the graft donor. Specimen: PBMCs, mostly from graft donor cells, collected 360 days after TCRalphabeta/CD19-depleted stem cell transplant. The CDR3 region: CASSPSGWRDTDTQYF. The base sequence is TGTGCCAGCAGCCCTAGCGGATGGCGGGACACAGATACGCAGTATTTT.